These 21 T cell receptor beta chains share one sample of origin, sequenced in a study of blood T cell repertoires in COVID-19. TCRdb's copy holds only in-frame clones and misses some; the assay was immunoSEQ multiplex PCR. The top ten hold about 1.8% of the sample, which has 130,000 to 150,000 clones, approximately 88% seen once. Source material: peripheral blood. The receptor set was obtained from a woman between 45 and 65 years old with acute or convalescent COVID-19.

V gene TRBV28 combines with J gene TRBJ2-4, with 7 bases fitting TRBD2. CDR1 is MDHEN, CDR2 SYDVKM, per germline. The V segment lost 7 bases and the J segment 6 bases; nucleotides outside the gene matches: 6. The CDR3 loop spans 13 amino acids. CDR3 residues: CASIPTGGNIQYF. CDR3 nucleotides: TGTGCCAGCATTCCCACGGGAGGAAACATTCAGTACTTC.

This chain connects TRBV7-9 to TRBJ2-7; 7 bases agree with TRBD2. J was trimmed by 6 bases and V by 5 bases; bases with no gene match: 13. Germline assignment: CDR1 SEHNR and CDR2 FQNEAQ (reference sequence). This CDR3 is built from 15 residues. The chain's CDR3 is CASSPQPGGPGEQYF. CDR3 coding DNA: TGTGCCAGCAGCCCTCAGCCGGGAGGTCCCGGCGAGCAGTACTTC.

This chain joins TRBV10-1 and TRBJ1-2; 10 bases fit TRBD1. The ends lost 0 bases at V and 6 bases at J; junction bases unmatched: 4. The CDR3 has 15 residues. Per germline, CDR1 WNHNN and CDR2 SYGVQD (reference sequence). CDR3 sequence reads: CASSESVGTGDGYTF. The DNA for the CDR3 is TGCGCCAGCAGTGAGTCGGTCGGGACAGGGGATGGCTACACCTTC.

The genes are TRBV5-1 and TRBJ2-6; D possibly corresponds to TRBD1 (5 bases). V dropped 1 base and J dropped 2 bases, with 10 bases sitting between them. The germline gives CDR1 SGHRS, CDR2 YFSETQ. This CDR3 spans 16 amino acids. CDR3 sequence: CASSLQGVAGANVLTF. CDR3 DNA sequence: TGCGCCAGCAGCTTGCAAGGGGTGGCTGGGGCCAACGTCCTGACTTTC. Drawing the rest from reference TRBV5-1 and TRBJ2-6, the complete variable domain is KAGVTQTPRYLIKTRGQQVTLSCSPISGHRSVSWYQQTPGQGLQFLFEYFSETQRNKGNFPGRFSGRQFSNSRSEMNVSTLELGDSALYLCASSLQGVAGANVLTFGAGSRLTVL.

A single count supports this clone. The rearrangement links TRBV10-1 to TRBJ1-6, with 8 bases aligning to TRBD1. The CDR3 has 18 residues. V was clipped by 1 base and J by 7 bases; unmatched bases: 12. The germline V gene has CDR1 WNHNN and CDR2 SYGVQD (reference sequence). The CDR3 nucleotides read TGCGCCAGCAGTGAGTGTTGTCACCCAGGGGGCCAGAATTCACCCCTCCACTTT. Its translation is CASSECCHPGGQNSPLHF.

V and J are TRBV30 and TRBJ1-1; D not resolved. Germline-derived CDR1 and CDR2 are GTSNPN and SVGIG (reference sequence). The CDR3 has 13 amino acids. Between the trimmed V and J ends, which lost 3 bases and 7 bases, there was a span of 15 bases. The CDR3 DNA is TGTGCCTGGAGGAGGAGCGGATACCTTGAAGCTTTCTTT. It yields the protein CAWRRSGYLEAFF. The whole variable domain, remainder taken from reference TRBV30 and TRBJ1-1, is SQTIHQWPATLVQPVGSPLSLECTVEGTSNPNLYWYRQAAGRGLQLLFYSVGIGQISSEVPQNLSASRPQDRQFILSSKKLLLSDSGFYLCAWRRSGYLEAFFGQGTRLTVV.

The chain is built from TRBV29-1 and TRBJ1-3; unclear D gene. Germline lookup yields CDR1 SQVTM and CDR2 ANQGSEA. The CDR3 is 13 amino acids. V was trimmed by 6 bases and J by 3 bases, leaving 12 bases between them. The chain's CDR3 is CSVRRLGGNTIYF. CDR3 in DNA: TGCAGCGTCCGCAGGTTAGGTGGAAACACCATATATTTT.

The chain recombines TRBV30 with TRBJ1-4; 9 bases align to TRBD1. From germline, CDR1 is GTSNPN and CDR2 SVGIG (reference sequence). Trimming cost V 3 bases and J 8 bases; bases outside gene matches: 4. The length of the CDR3 is 13 residues. CDR3: CAWRQGAREKLFF. CDR3 nucleotides: TGTGCCTGGAGACAGGGGGCTCGAGAAAAACTGTTTTTT. Full variable domain (missing parts from reference TRBV30 and TRBJ1-4): SQTIHQWPATLVQPVGSPLSLECTVEGTSNPNLYWYRQAAGRGLQLLFYSVGIGQISSEVPQNLSASRPQDRQFILSSKKLLLSDSGFYLCAWRQGAREKLFFGSGTQLSVL.

This clone was seen only once. V gene TRBV19 combines with J gene TRBJ2-7; 8 nucleotides match TRBD1. V trimming: 5 bases; J trimming: 5 bases; junction bases outside the gene matches: 8. CDR1 LNHDA and CDR2 SQIVND come from the germline V gene (reference sequence). The CDR3 is 14 residues long. The CDR3 sequence is CASSGRQGSNEQYF. The CDR3 coding sequence is TGTGCCAGTAGTGGAAGACAGGGGAGTAACGAGCAGTACTTC.

The chain is built from TRBV18 and TRBJ1-1; D not resolved. The CDR3 contains 13 residues. Germline V gene data show CDR1 as KGHSH and CDR2 as LQKENI. V was trimmed by 4 bases and J by 2 bases, leaving 8 bases between them. CDR3 sequence reads: CASSLSLNTEAFF. CDR3 bases: TGTGCCAGCTCACTTTCCCTTAACACTGAAGCTTTCTTT.

The J gene is TRBJ1-4, the V gene TRBV21-1. TRBV21-1 is a pseudogene segment. There are 18 residues in the CDR3. CDR3 amino acids: CASSKGAEEVATNEKLFF. DNA for the CDR3: TGTGCCAGCAGCAAAGGGGCGGAGGAGGTCGCAACTAATGAAAAACTGTTTTTT.

The chain employs TRBV10-2 and TRBJ1-4, with a weak D call TRBD1 (6 bases). CDR3 length: 16 amino acids. The V end lost 6 bases, the J end lost 6 bases, and 20 bases lay between the germline ends. Germline V lookup: CDR1 WSHSY, CDR2 SAAADI. CDR3 DNA: TGCGCCAGCAGCGAGGTTTACAGGGCTCCCTATGAAAAACTGTTTTTT. This gives the protein CASSEVYRAPYEKLFF.

The CDR3, as DNA: TGTGCCAGCAGCGTAGATGGGACAGCTAATGAAAAACTGTTTTTT. Protein product: CASSVDGTANEKLFF. V is TRBV9 and J is TRBJ1-4, with 7 bases identical to TRBD1. The germline V gene has CDR1 SGDLS and CDR2 YYNGEE. Losses at the gene ends were 0 bases for V and 3 bases for J; bases not matched to a gene: 2. This CDR3 region has 15 residues.

The chain recombines TRBV6-5 with TRBJ2-2, with 9 nucleotides matching TRBD2. Per the germline V gene, CDR1 is MNHEY and CDR2 is SVGAGI. This CDR3 has 14 residues. The ends lost 7 bases at V and 5 bases at J; junction bases unmatched: 5. The CDR3 nucleotides are TGTGCCAGCATTAGACTAGCGGAGACCGGGGAGCTGTTTTTT. It yields the protein CASIRLAETGELFF.

V gene TRBV9 combines with J gene TRBJ1-3; a possible D gene is TRBD1 (5 bases). V lost 1 base and J 3 bases, leaving 11 bases between the germline ends. The CDR3 is 15 residues long. From germline, CDR1 is SGDLS and CDR2 YYNGEE. The DNA of the CDR3 is TGTGCCAGCAGCGTAAGGGGTTCGGTTGGAAACACCATATATTTT. It is translated as CASSVRGSVGNTIYF.

There are a few counts of this clone. This CDR3 reads CASRAPGHVSIYTF. The CDR3 DNA sequence: TGTGCCAGCAGGGCTCCGGGACACGTCTCAATCTACACCTTC. This sequence joins TRBV6-5 and TRBJ1-2; the D gene is possibly TRBD1 (6 bases). Looked up from germline, CDR1 is MNHEY and CDR2 is SVGAGI. V lost 6 bases, J lost 10 bases, and 21 bases lay in between. This CDR3 has 14 amino acids.

J is TRBJ1-2 and V is TRBV7-9, with D maybe TRBD1 (6 bases). Germline assignment: CDR1 SEHNR and CDR2 FQNEAQ (reference sequence). CDR3 length: 16 residues. V was cut by 3 bases and J by 4 bases, with 18 bases left in between. The CDR3 DNA reads as TGTGCCAGCAGCTTCGCCGGACAGTCCCGGGCCTATGGCTACACCTTC. Protein sequence: CASSFAGQSRAYGYTF.

The J gene is TRBJ2-3, the V gene TRBV2, with 8 bases aligning to TRBD2. V dropped 6 bases and J dropped 0; count of bases not matched to a gene: 2. Germline-derived CDR1 and CDR2 are SNHLY and FYNNEI. CDR3 length: 14 amino acids. CDR3 amino acids: CASRASGSTDTQYF. The CDR3 coding sequence is TGTGCCAGCAGGGCTAGCGGGAGCACAGATACGCAGTATTTT.

This chain links TRBV2 with TRBJ1-3; D gene uncertain. The ends were cut back, 6 bases at V and 0 bases at J, with 9 bases in the middle. CDR3 length: 14 residues. CDR1 SNHLY and CDR2 FYNNEI come from the germline V gene. This CDR3 is CASRKVSSGNTIYF. In nucleotides, the CDR3 is TGTGCCAGCAGGAAAGTGAGCTCTGGAAACACCATATATTTT.

The chain links TRBV15 to TRBJ2-1, with 8 bases fitting TRBD1. CDR3 length equals 15 residues. The V segment lost 1 base and the J segment 8 bases; nucleotides outside the gene matches: 7. Germline CDR1 is LNHNV and CDR2 is YYDKDF (reference sequence). CDR3 in amino acids: CATSRVAAGGDEQFF. The CDR3 DNA reads as TGTGCCACCAGCAGAGTCGCGGCAGGGGGCGATGAGCAGTTCTTC.

This chain connects TRBV9 to TRBJ2-3; D is undetermined. Germline V gene data show CDR1 as SGDLS and CDR2 as YYNGEE. The V end lost 0 bases, the J end lost 6 bases, and 5 bases lay between the germline ends. The CDR3 contains 12 residues. This chain's CDR3 is CASSVAADTQYF. The CDR3 DNA is TGTGCCAGCAGCGTAGCTGCGGATACGCAGTATTTT.